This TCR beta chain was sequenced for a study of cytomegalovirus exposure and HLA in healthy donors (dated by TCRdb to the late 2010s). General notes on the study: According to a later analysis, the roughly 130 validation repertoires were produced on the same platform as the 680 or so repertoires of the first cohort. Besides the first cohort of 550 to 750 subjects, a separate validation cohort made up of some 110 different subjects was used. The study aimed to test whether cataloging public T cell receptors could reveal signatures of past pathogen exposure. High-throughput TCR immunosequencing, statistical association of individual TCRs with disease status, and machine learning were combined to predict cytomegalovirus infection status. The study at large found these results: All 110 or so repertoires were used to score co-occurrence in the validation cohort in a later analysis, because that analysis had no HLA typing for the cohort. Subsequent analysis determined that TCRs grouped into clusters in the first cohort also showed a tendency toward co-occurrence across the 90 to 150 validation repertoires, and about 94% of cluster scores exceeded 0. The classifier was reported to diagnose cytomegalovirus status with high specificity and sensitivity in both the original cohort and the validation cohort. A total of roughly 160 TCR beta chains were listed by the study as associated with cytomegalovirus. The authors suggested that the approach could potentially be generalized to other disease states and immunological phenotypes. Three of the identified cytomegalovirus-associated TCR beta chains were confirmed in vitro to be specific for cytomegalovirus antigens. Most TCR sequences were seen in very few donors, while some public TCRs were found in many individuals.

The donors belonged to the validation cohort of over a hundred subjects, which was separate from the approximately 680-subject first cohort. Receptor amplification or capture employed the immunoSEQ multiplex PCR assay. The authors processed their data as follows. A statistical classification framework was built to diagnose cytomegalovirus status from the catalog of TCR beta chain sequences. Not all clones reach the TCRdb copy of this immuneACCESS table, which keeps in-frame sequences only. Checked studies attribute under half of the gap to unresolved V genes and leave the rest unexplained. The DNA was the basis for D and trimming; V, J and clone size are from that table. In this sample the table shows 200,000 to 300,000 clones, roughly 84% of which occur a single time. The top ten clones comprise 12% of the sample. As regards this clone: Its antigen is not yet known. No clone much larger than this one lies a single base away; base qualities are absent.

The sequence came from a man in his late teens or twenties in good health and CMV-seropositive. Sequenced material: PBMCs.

The nucleotide sequence reads as follows: TGTGCCACCATGAGGGGGGGGGTCAGCTACGAGCAGTACTTC. Translated, this gives CATMRGGVSYEQYF. The chain is encoded by TRBV2 joined to TRBJ2-7; TRBD2 is a weak D gene call, 7 bases matching. Its CDR3 holds 14 amino acids, cysteine through phenylalanine. The only DNA kept is the CDR3, 42 bases in frame from the first base. Reading the germline V gene gives CDR1 SNHLY and CDR2 FYNNEI. V was cut back by 10 bases and J by 3 bases, leaving a gap of 19 bases between them.